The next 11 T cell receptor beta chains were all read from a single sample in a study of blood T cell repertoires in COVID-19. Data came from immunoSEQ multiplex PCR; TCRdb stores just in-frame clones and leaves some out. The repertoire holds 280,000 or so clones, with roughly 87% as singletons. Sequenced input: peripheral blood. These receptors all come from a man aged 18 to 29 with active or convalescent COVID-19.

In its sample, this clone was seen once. The CDR3 DNA is TGCAGCGTTAGACCCGGGGAATACGAGCAGTACTTC. Translation gives CSVRPGEYEQYF. The chain combines TRBV29-1 with TRBJ2-7; a weak D match, TRBD2 (5 bases). This CDR3 is built from 12 residues. The ends were cut back, 5 bases at V and 4 bases at J, with 12 bases in the middle. Per germline, CDR1 SQVTM and CDR2 ANQGSEA.

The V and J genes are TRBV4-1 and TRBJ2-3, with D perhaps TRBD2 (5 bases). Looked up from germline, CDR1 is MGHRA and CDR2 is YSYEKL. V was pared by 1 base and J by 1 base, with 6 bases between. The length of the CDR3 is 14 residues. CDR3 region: CASSQVGGTDTQYF. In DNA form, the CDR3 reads TGCGCCAGCAGCCAAGTCGGGGGCACAGATACGCAGTATTTT.

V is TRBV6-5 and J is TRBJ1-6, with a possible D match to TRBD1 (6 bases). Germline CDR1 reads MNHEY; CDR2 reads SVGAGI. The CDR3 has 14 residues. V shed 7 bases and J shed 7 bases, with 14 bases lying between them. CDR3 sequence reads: CASIGGNWNSPLHF. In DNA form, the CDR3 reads TGTGCCAGCATAGGGGGTAATTGGAATTCACCCCTCCACTTT.

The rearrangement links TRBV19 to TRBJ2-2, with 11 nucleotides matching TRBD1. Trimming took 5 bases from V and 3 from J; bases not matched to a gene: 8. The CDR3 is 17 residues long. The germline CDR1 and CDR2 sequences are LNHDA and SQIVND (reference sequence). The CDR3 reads CASSDPPDRGHTGELFF. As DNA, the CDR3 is TGTGCCAGTAGTGACCCTCCGGACAGGGGGCACACCGGGGAGCTGTTTTTT. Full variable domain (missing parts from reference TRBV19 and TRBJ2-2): DGGITQSPKYLFRKEGQNVTLSCEQNLNHDAMYWYRQDPGQGLRLIYYSQIVNDFQKGDIAEGYSVSREKKESFPLTVTSAQKNPTAFYLCASSDPPDRGHTGELFFGEGSRLTVL.

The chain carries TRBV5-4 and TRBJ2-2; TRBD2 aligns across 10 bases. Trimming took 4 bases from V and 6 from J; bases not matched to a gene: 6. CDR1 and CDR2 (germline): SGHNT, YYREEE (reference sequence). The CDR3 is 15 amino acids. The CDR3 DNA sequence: TGTGCCAGCAGCGGGGGACTAGCGTACCCCGGGGAGCTGTTTTTT. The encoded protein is CASSGGLAYPGELFF.

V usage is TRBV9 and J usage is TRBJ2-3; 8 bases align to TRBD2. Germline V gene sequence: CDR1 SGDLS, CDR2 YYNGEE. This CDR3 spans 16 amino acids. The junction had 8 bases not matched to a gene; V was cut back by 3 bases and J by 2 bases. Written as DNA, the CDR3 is TGTGCCAGCAGCGCCAGCGGGGGAGCAAACACAGATACGCAGTATTTT. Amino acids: CASSASGGANTDTQYF.

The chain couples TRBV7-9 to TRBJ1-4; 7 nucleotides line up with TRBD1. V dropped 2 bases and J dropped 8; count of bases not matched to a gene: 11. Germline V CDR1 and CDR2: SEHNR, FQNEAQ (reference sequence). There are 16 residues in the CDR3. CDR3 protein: CASSLMVDRKYEKLFF. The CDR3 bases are TGTGCCAGCAGCTTAATGGTGGACAGGAAATACGAAAAACTGTTTTTT.

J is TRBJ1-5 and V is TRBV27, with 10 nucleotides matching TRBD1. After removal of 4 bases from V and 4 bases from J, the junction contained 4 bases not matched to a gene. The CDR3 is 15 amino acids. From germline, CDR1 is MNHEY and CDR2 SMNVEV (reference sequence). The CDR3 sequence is CASSSGGQGNQPQHF. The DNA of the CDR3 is TGTGCCAGCAGTTCTGGGGGACAGGGGAATCAGCCCCAGCATTTT.

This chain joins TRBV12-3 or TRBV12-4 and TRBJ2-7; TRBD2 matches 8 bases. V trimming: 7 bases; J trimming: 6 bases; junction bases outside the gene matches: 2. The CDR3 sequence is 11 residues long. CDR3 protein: CASTGGGEQYF. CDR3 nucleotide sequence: TGTGCCAGCACCGGGGGGGGCGAGCAGTACTTC.

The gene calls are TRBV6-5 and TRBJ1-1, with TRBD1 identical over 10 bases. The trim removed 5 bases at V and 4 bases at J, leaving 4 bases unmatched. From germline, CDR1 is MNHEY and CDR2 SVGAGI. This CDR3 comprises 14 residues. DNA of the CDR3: TGTGCCAGCAGTCCTCGGGACAGGGGCACTGAAGCTTTCTTT. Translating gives CASSPRDRGTEAFF.

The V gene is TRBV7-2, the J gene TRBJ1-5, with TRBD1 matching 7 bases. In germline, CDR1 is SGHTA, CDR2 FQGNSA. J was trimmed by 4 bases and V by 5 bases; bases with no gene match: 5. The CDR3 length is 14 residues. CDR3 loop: CASSIKTGNQPQHF. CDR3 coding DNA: TGTGCCAGCAGCATAAAGACAGGGAATCAGCCCCAGCATTTT.